The T cell receptor (beta chain) described here comes from a study of blood T cell repertoires in COVID-19. Looking at the study overall: Specimens from acute and convalescent COVID-19 originated in the United States, Italy and Spain.

Source study methods: Scientists estimated how many nucleated cells there were by amplifying reference gene primers. Sequenced by immunoSEQ multiplex PCR; TCRdb stores in-frame clones only, minus some. From that table come the V and J calls and clone size; the DNA was used to work out D and trimming. The table shows tens of thousands of clones, with 88% occurring only once. Germline CDR1 and CDR2: MDHEN and SYDVKM. Between the trimmed V and J ends, which lost 8 bases and 1 base, there was a span of 12 bases. The CDR3 is 14 amino acids. Specimen: peripheral blood. The chain joins TRBV28 to TRBJ1-5; D gene unclear. The receptor's source is a woman of 80 years or more with active COVID-19. The CDR3 here is CASLSRVSNQPQHF. In DNA, the CDR3 is TGTGCCAGCCTGAGTCGGGTGAGCAATCAGCCCCAGCATTTT.